This T cell receptor beta chain came from a study of regulatory T cells in long-lasting Graves disease (dated by TCRdb to 2020 to 2022). General notes on the study: Persistent Graves' disease meant more than 5 years of antithyroid drug treatment with TSH receptor autoantibodies that stayed positive. The study was conducted in China and was registered as a clinical trial. This study used TCR sequencing and RNA sequencing of peripheral blood to compare persistent Graves' disease patients against newly diagnosed Graves' disease patients. Antithyroid drugs had been taken for approximately 10 years on average by persistent Graves' disease patients in the clinical cohort. A total of about 35 samples underwent TCR sequencing, from roughly 13 patients with persistent Graves' disease and some 20 patients with newly diagnosed Graves' disease. Points the paper makes about the study in general: Sequencing and analysis were limited to the TCR beta chain. A larger number of public clonotypes was shared among persistent patients (approximately 3,000) than among newly diagnosed patients (roughly 930). Lower TCR Shannon entropy and fewer highly expanded clones were observed in persistent Graves' disease patients than in newly diagnosed patients, which suggested clonal expansion. Persistent disease showed preferential use of TRBV28, TRBJ1-2 and TRBJ2-5, whereas newly diagnosed disease favored TRBV20-1 and TRBJ2-1. The small sample size was acknowledged by the authors as a limitation that may reduce accuracy. Only peripheral blood was studied, because thyroid tissue, the primary lesion, was inaccessible.

What the time point label conveys for this sample: persistent/refractory GD, antithyroid drugs over 5 years with positive TRAb. For both TCR sequencing and RNA sequencing, RNA was extracted from PBMCs using TRIzol. Graves' disease was diagnosed according to American Thyroid Association guidelines. The patients came from an endocrinology department in Xi'an, China. From each patient, approximately 10 milliliters of peripheral blood was collected into an EDTA anticoagulant tube. Ficoll Paque Plus density gradient separation was used to isolate PBMCs, and no further T cell sorting was done. An Agilent 2100 Bioanalyzer and agarose gel were used to check RNA quality, and a NanoDrop 2000 was used to measure RNA concentration. The library relied on multiplex PCR. The instrument was an Illumina HiSeq 4000. iRepertoire HTBI primers and Arm-PCR amplification of CDR3 regions were used to construct TCR beta libraries. PCR products were gel purified before sequencing. The authors processed their data as follows. Gene usage analysis of CDR3 amino acid clonotypes relied on the 60 or so TRBV and 15 or so TRBJ segments identified across samples. COPE and FqMerger were used to merge filtered high-quality paired reads into contigs. BLAST was used to align contigs to IMGT TRBV, TRBD and TRBJ reference genes, with CDR3 defined following IMGT. Any clonotype with a frequency above 0.1% was classified as a highly expanded clone. Shannon entropy served as the measure of repertoire diversity, while the Gini coefficient captured V-J evenness. A clonotype was considered public if more than one individual shared it. TCRdb reanalyzed the raw reads on its own, using fastp at Q25 for trimming and MiXCR for clone calling, and kept in-frame beta chains. Each entry is one CDR3 protein sequence, shown with its most common DNA and genes. TCRdb's processing, not the authors', yielded these V and J calls. The sample records 250,000 to 300,000 distinct CDR3 sequences, 22% of which are singletons. Approximately 53% of the sample lies in the top ten.

In its sample, this clonotype was seen a few times. No antigen is known for it. This clone may be a read error of a much larger clone one base away. From cysteine to phenylalanine, the CDR3 is 14 amino acids long. The sequence is cut down to CDR3 DNA, 42 bases in frame from base 1. CDR1 and CDR2 were assigned from the germline V gene as MDHEN and SYDVKM. The receptor was isolated from a female donor with Graves disease. Here the chain combines TRBV28 and TRBJ1-4; the central 9 bases match TRBD1. The input for sequencing was peripheral blood mononuclear cells (PBMCs), taken when the disease was refractory, from a patient treated with antithyroid drugs. The CDR3 region: CACRRGQGNEKLFF. In nucleotide form, the sequence is TGTGCCTGCAGACGCGGACAGGGGAATGAAAAACTGTTTTTT.